The table lists the clone carrying this TCR beta chain with a few counts. Its specificity is not known. This entry is derived from a study of T cell repertoires in cytomegalovirus infection. Study information: The authors relied on CMV epitopes, both recently identified HLA-C-restricted and well-studied HLA-B-restricted.

Study results and caveats: Summed frequency of shared TCR beta families picked out CMV carriers who also had the relevant HLA.

TCRdb redid the calling of the reads with MiXCR, one entry per CDR3 protein. This table holds about 360,000 distinct CDR3 sequences, about a third found once. The CDR3 extends over 15 amino acids. J lost 2 bases, V lost 6 bases, and 5 bases had no gene match. This TCR was recovered from a human donor in good health (CMV status not recorded). Some clones in this sample may be carry-over from other donors' samples. The source material was cultured PBMCs, sampled from culture after CMV antigen stimulation. The chain joins TRBV12-3 or TRBV12-4 to TRBJ1-3, with 9 positions matching TRBD1. CDR3 sequence: CASRGQGSTGNTIYF. The CDR3 DNA sequence: TGTGCCAGCAGGGGACAGGGTTCGACTGGAAACACCATATATTTT.